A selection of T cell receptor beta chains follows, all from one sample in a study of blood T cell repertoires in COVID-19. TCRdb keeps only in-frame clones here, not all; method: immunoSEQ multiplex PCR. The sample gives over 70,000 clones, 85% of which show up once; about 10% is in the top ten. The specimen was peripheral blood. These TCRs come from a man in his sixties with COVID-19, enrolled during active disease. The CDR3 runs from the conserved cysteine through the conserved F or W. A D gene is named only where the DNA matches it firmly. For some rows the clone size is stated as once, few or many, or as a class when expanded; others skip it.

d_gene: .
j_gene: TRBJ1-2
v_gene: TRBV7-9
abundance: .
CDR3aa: CASSLGGELNYGYTF

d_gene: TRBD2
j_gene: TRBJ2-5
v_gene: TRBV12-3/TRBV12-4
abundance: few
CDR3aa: CASSSREGETQYF

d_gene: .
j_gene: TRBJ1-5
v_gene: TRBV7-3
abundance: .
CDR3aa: CASSLTGGAAEPQHF

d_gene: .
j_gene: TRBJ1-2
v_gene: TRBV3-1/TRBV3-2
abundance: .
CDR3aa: CASSQEGRGANYGYTF

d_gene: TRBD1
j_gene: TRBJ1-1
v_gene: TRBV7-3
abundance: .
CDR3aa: CASSLHAPPGQGASEAFF

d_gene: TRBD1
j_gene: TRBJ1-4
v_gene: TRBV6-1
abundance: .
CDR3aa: CASSESTGDISEKLFF

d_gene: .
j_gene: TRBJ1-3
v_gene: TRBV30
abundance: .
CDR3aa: CAWGQLSGNTIYF

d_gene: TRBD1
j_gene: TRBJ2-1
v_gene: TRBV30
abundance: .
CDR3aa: CACTGGPPNEQFF

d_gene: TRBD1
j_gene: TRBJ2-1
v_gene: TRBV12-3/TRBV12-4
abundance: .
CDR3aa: CASSFQQGAEQFF

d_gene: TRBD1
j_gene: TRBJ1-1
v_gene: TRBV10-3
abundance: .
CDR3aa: CASLGGQGSVAFF

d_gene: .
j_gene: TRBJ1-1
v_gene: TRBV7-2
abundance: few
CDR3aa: CASSLRPQGTEAFF

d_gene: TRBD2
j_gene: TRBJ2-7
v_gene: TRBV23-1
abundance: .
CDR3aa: CASSQWGGFEQYF

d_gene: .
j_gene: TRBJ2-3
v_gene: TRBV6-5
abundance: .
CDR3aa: CASGVSSFSDTQYF

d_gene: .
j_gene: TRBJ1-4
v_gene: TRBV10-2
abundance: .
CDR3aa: CASSEVRVGEKLFF

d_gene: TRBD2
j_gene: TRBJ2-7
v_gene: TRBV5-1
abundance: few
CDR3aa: CASRVAGLPSYEQYF

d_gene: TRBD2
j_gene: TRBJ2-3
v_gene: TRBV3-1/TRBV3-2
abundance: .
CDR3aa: CASSQGTSGGTDTQYF

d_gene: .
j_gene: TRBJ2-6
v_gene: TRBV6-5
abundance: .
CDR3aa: CASSYTGTSGANVLTF

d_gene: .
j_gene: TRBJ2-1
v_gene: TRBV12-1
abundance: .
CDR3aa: CASIPGRVCKNEQFF

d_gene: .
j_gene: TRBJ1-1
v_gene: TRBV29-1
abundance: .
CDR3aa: CSAEGTQGGVENTEAFF

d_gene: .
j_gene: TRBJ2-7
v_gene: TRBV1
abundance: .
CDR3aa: CTSSQDSAEGREQYF

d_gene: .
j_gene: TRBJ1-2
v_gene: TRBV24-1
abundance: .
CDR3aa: CATSGLGPDYGYTF

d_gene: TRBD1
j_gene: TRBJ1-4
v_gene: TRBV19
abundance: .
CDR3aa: CASSTTGSGEKLFF

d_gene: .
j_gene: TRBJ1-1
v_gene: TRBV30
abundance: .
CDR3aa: CAWSVPDISEAFF

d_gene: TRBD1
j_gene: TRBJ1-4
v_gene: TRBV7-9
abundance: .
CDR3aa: CASSSGTGGEKLFF

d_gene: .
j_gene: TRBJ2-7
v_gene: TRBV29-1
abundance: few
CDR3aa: CSVDTTAVGEQYF

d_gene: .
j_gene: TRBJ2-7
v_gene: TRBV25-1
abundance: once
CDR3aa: CASSPILAEYEQYF

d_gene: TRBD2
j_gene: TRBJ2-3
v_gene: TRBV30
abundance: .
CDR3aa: CAWSVRSGGTDTQYF

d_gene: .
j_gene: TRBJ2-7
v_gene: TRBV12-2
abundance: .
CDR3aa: CASRQDPFWENYEQYF

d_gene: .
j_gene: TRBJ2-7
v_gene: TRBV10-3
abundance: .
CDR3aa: CAISEVEGAEAEQYF

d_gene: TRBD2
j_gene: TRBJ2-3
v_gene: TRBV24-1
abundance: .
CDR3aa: CATRASGVDTQYF

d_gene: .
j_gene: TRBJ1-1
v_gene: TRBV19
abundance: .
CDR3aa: CASRILRGDTEAFF

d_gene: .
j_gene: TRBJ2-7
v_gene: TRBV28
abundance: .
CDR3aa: CASSFQAYEQYF

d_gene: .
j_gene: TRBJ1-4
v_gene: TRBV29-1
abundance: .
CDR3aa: CSVYFFSEKLFF

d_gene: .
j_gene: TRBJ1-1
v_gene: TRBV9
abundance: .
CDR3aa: CASSVSKRNTEAFF

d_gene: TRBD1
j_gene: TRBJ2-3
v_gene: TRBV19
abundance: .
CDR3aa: CASSEDRGFSTDTQYF

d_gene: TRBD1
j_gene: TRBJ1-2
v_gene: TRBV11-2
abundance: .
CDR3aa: CASSLGQNYGYTF

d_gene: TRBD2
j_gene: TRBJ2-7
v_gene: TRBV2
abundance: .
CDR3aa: CASSQGLAGDEQYF

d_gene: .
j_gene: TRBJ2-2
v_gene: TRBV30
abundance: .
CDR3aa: CAWMGGGHGELFF

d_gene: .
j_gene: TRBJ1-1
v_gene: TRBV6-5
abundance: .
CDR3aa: CASSYFPRTEAFF

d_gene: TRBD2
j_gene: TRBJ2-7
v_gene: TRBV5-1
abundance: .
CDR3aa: CASSHDPGGGINEQYF

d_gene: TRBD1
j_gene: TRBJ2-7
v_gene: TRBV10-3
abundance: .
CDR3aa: CAISGAGGYEQYF

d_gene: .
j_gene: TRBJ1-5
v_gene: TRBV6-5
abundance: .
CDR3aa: CATTDFYSNQPQHF

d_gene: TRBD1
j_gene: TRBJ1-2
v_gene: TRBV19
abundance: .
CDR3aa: CASRPGQVDGYTF

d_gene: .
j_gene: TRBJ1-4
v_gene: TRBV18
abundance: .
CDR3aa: CASSRGQAATNEKLFF

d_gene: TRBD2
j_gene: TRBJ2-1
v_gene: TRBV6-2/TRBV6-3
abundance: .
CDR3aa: CASSFRSLIAGVEYEQFF

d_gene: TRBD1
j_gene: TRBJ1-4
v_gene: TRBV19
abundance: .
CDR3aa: CASSIQGQGERKLFF

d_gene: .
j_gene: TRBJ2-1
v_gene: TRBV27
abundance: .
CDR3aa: CASSLLGTTTIEQFF

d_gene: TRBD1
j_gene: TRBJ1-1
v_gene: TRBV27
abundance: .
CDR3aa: CASSPQGPHTEAFF

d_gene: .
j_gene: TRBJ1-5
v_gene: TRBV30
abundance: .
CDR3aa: CAFQGAGPQPQHF

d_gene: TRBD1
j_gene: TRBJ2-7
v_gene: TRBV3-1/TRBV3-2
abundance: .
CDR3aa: CASSDSGTAAYEQYF

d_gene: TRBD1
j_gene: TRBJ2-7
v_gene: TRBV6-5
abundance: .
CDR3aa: CASRKPGQGLYEQYF

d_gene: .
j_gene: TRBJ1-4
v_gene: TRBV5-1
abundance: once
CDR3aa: CASSLVAAAGEKLFF

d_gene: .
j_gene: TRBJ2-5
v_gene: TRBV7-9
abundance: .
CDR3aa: CASSIGVDAETQYF

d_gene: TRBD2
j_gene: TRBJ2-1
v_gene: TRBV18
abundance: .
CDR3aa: CASSPGTSGGYNEQFF

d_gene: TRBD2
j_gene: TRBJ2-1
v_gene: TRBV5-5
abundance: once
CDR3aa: CASRQLAGYQNEQFF